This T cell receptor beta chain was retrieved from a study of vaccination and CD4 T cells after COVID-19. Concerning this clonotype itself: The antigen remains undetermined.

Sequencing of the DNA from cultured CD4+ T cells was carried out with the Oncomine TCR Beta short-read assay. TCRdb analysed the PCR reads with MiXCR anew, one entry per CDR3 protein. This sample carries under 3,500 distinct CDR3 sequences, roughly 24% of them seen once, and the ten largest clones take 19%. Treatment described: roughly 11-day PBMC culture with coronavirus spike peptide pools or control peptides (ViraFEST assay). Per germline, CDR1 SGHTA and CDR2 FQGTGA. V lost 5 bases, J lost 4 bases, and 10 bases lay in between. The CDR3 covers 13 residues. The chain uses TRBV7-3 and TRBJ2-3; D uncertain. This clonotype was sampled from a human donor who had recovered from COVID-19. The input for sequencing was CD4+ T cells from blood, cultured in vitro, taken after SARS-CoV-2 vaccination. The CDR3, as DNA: TGTGCCAGCAGCCCCGACAATGCAGATACGCAGTATTTT. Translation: CASSPDNADTQYF.